This TCR beta chain is drawn from a study of blood T cell repertoires in COVID-19. Study at large: Donors in the United States, Italy and Spain gave samples during acute or convalescent COVID-19. T cells, B-cell-depleted T cells, or PBMCs provided the cDNA or gDNA that served as material.

Produced via immunoSEQ multiplex PCR; TCRdb's table is partial and in-frame only. In the table there are about 190,000 clones, approximately 85% of which are singletons. Residents of about two dozen US areas, aged roughly 18 to 89 years, made up the participants. The receptor was derived from a man aged 40-49 years with acute COVID-19. Material: PBMCs or T cells enriched from blood (not recorded which).

The CDR3 coding sequence is TGTGCCAGCTCACTCGGGACAGCCCAAGAGACCCAGTACTTC. Translating it yields CASSLGTAQETQYF. The V gene is TRBV18, the J gene TRBJ2-5; 7 nucleotides match TRBD1. In germline, CDR1 is KGHSH, CDR2 LQKENI. After removal of 4 bases from V and 1 base from J, the junction contained 3 bases not matched to a gene. The CDR3 is 14 residues long. The full variable domain, in which reference TRBV18 and TRBJ2-5 provide the parts outside the CDR3, is NAGVMQNPRHLVRRRGQEARLRCSPMKGHSHVYWYRQLPEEGLKFMVYLQKENIIDESGMPKERFSAEFPKEGPSILRIQQVVRGDSAAYFCASSLGTAQETQYFGPGTRLLVL.